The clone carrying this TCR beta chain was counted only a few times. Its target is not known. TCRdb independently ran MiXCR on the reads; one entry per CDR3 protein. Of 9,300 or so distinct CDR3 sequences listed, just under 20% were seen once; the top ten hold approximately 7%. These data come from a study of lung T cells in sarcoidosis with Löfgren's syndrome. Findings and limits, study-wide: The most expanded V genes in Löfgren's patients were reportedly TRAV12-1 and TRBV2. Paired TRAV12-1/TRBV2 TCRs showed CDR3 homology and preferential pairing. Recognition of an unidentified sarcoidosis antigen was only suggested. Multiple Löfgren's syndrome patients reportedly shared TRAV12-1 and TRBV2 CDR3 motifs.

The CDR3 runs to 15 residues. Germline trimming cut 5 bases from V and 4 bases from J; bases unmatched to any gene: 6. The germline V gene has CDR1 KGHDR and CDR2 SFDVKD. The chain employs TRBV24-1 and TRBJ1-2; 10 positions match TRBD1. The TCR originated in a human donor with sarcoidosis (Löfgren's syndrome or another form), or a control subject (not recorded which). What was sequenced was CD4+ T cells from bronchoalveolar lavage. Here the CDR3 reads CATSASTGGSYGYTF. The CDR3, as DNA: TGTGCCACCAGTGCTTCGACAGGGGGCAGCTATGGCTACACCTTC.